The text below deals with one T cell receptor (beta chain). As yet, its antigen is unknown. This record belongs to a study of T cell responses to AZD1222 COVID-19 vaccine. Study-level results: Across the whole spike, CD4 TCRs peaked at regions 160-218 and 743-854.

TCRdb's table, derived via immunoSEQ multiplex PCR, lists solely in-frame clones and lacks some. The table lists about 130,000 clones, 92% of them singletons. Trimming cost V 6 bases and J 2 bases, with 9 bases left between them. The CDR3 has 13 residues. Per germline, CDR1 MNHEY and CDR2 SVGAGI. The receptor comes from an adult in good health. The chain couples TRBV6-5 to TRBJ2-3; tentatively, D is TRBD1 (5 bases). This specimen was peripheral blood, taken on day 0 of AZD1222 vaccination. CDR3 amino acids: CASRAQVTDTQYF. DNA for the CDR3: TGTGCCAGCAGGGCACAGGTCACAGATACGCAGTATTTT.